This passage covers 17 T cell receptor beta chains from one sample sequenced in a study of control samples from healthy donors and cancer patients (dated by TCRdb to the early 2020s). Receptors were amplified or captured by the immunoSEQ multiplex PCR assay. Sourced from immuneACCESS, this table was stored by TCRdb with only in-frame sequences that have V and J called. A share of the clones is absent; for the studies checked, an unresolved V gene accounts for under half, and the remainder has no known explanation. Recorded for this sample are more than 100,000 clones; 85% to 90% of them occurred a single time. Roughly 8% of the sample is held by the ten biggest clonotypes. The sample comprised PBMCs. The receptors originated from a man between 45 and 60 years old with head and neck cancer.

For the CDR3, the DNA is TGTGCCAGCAGCCCGACTGCGGCGGGCAATGAGCAGTTCTTC. It specifies CASSPTAAGNEQFF. V gene TRBV7-8 combines with J gene TRBJ2-1; a possible D gene is TRBD2 (5 bases). Germline CDR1 is SGHVS and CDR2 is FQNEAQ. The CDR3 loop spans 14 amino acids. V was trimmed by 5 bases and J by 6 bases, leaving 14 bases between them.

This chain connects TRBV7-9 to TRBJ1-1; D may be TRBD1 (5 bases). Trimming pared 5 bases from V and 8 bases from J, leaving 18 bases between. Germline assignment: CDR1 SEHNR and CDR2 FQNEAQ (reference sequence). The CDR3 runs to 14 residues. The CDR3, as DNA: TGTGCCAGCAGCCCCGACAGTTTAAGTAGGGAAGCTTTCTTT. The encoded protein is CASSPDSLSREAFF.

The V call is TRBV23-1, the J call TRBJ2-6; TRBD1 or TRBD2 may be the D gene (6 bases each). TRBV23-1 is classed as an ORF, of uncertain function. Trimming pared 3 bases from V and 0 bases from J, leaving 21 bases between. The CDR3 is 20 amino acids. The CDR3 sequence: CASSQAPGDTLDSGANVLTF. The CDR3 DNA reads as TGCGCCAGCAGTCAGGCCCCGGGGGACACTCTAGACTCTGGGGCCAACGTCCTGACTTTC.

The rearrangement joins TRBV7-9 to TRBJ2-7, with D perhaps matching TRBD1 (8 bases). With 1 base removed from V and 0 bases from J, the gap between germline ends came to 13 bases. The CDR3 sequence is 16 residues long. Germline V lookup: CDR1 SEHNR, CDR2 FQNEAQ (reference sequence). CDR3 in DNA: TGTGCCAGCAGCTTAGGAAACAGGGGGGGCTCCTACGAGCAGTACTTC. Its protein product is CASSLGNRGGSYEQYF.

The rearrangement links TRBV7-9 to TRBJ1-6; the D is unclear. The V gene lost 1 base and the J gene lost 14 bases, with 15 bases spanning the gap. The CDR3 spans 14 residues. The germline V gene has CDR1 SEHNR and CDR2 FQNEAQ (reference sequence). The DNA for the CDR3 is TGTGCCAGCAGCTTAGAAGCATCGTTCGGCACCCTCCACTTT. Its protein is CASSLEASFGTLHF.

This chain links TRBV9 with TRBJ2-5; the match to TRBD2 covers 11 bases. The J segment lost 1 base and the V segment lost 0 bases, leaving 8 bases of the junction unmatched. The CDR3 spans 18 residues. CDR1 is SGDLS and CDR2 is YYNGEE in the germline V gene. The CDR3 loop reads CASSVAPSSGGSQETQYF. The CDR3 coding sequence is TGTGCCAGCAGCGTAGCCCCCTCTAGCGGGGGGTCCCAAGAGACCCAGTACTTC.

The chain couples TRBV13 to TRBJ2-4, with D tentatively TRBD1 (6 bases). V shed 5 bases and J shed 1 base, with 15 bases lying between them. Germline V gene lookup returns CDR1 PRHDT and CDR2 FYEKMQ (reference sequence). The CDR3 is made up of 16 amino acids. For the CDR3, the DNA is TGTGCCAGCAGCCTTCGGGGTCAGGGGGCCAAAAACATTCAGTACTTC. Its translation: CASSLRGQGAKNIQYF.

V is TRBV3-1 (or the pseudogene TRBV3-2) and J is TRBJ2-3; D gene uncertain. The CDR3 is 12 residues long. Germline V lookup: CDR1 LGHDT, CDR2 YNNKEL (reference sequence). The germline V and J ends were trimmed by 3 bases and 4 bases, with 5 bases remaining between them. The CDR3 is CASSQDPDTQYF. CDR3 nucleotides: TGTGCCAGCAGCCAGGATCCAGATACGCAGTATTTT.

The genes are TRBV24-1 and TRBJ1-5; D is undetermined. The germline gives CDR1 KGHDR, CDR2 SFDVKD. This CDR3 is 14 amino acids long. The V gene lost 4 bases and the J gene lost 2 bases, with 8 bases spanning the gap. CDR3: CATSDPGRNQPQHF. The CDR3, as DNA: TGTGCCACCAGTGACCCAGGCCGCAATCAGCCCCAGCATTTT.

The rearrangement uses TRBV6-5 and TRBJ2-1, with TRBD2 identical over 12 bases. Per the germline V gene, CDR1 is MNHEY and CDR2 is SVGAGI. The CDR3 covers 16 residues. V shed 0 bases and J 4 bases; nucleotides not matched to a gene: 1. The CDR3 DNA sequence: TGTGCCAGCAGTTACTCGCTAGCGGGAGGGTACAATGAGCAGTTCTTC. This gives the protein CASSYSLAGGYNEQFF.

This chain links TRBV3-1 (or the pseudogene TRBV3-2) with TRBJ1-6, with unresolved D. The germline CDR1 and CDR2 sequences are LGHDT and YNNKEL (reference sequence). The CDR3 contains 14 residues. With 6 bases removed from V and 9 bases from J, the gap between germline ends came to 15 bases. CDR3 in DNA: TGTGCCAGCAGTCGTGGGCAACGGGGTTCACCCCTCCACTTT. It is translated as CASSRGQRGSPLHF.

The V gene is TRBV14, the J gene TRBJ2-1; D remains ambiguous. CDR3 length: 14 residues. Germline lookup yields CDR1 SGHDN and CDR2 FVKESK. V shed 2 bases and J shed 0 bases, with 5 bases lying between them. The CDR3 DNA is TGTGCCAGCAGCCAATCCAGCTCCTACAATGAGCAGTTCTTC. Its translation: CASSQSSSYNEQFF.

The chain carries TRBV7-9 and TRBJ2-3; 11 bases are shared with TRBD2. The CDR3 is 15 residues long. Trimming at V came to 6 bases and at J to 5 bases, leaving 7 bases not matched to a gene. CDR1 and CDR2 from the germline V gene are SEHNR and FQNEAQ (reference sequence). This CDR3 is CASRRLAGQGDTQYF. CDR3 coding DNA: TGTGCCAGCAGACGACTAGCGGGACAGGGAGATACGCAGTATTTT.

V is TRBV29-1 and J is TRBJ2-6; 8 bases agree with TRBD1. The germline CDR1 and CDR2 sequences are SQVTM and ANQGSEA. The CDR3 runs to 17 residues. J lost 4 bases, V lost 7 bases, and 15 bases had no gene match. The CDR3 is CSAYLGQGARGANVLTF. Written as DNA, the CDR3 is TGCAGCGCCTACCTCGGGCAGGGGGCGCGAGGGGCCAACGTCCTGACTTTC.

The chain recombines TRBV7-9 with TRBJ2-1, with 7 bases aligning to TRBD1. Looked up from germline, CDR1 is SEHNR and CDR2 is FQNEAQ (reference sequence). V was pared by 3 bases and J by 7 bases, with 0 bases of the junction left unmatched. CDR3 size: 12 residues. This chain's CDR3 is CASSLGQNEQFF. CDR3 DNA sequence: TGTGCCAGCAGCTTGGGACAGAATGAGCAGTTCTTC.

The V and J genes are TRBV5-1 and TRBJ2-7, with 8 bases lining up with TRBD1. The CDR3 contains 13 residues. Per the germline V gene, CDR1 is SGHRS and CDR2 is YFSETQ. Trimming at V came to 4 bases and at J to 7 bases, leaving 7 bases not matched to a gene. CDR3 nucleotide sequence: TGCGCCAGCAGCACGACAGGGGATGGGGAGCAGTACTTC. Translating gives CASSTTGDGEQYF. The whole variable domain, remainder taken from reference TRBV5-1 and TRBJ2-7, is KAGVTQTPRYLIKTRGQQVTLSCSPISGHRSVSWYQQTPGQGLQFLFEYFSETQRNKGNFPGRFSGRQFSNSRSEMNVSTLELGDSALYLCASSTTGDGEQYFGPGTRLTVT.

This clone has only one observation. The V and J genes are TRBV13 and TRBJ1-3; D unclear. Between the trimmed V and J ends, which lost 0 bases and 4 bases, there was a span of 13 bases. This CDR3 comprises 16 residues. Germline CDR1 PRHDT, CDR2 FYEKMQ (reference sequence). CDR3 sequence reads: CASSLGRRRSGNTIYF. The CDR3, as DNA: TGTGCCAGCAGCTTAGGTCGTAGGAGGTCGGGAAACACCATATATTTT.